The source of this T cell receptor (beta chain) is a study of T cells in Graves' hyperthyroidism and ophthalmopathy. V lost 7 bases, J lost 4 bases, and 11 bases lay in between. CDR1 is DFQATT, CDR2 SNEGSKA, per germline (reference sequence). The CDR3 sequence is 12 residues long. RNA transcripts provided the source from which TCR beta CDR3 regions were amplified. First-round RT-PCR targeting the TCR CDR3 was performed with the HTBI primer set. TCRdb ran MiXCR on the multiplex PCR reads and lists one entry per CDR3 protein. The data hold approximately 710,000 distinct CDR3 sequences, with around a sixth observed a single time. This clonotype was seen ten or more times.

The chain couples TRBV20-1 to TRBJ2-1; no definite D call. This TCR was sampled from a man aged 45-65 years with Graves' hyperthyroidism. Sequenced: blood. As DNA, the CDR3 is TGCAGTGTGGTAGGTCAGTACAATGAGCAGTTCTTC. It specifies CSVVGQYNEQFF.